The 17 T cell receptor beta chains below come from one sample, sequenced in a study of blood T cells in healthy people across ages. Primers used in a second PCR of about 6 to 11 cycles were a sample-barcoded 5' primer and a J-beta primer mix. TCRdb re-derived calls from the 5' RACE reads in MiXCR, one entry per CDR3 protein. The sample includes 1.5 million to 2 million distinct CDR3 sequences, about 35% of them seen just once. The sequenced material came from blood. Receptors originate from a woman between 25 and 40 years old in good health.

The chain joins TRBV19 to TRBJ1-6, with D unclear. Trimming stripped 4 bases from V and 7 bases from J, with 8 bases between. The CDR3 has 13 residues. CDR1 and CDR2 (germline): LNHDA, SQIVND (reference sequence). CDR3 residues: CASSTDGNSPLHF. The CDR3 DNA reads TGTGCCAGTAGTACCGACGGGAATTCACCCCTCCACTTT. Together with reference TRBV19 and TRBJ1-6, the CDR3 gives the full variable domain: DGGITQSPKYLFRKEGQNVTLSCEQNLNHDAMYWYRQDPGQGLRLIYYSQIVNDFQKGDIAEGYSVSREKKESFPLTVTSAQKNPTAFYLCASSTDGNSPLHFGNGTRLTVT.

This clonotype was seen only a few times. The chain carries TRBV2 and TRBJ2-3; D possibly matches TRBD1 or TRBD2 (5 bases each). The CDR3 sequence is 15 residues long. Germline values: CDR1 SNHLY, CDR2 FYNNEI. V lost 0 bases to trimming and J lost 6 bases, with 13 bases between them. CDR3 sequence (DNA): TGTGCCAGCAGTGAAGCGCTTCATGGGGGTGATACGCAGTATTTT. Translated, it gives CASSEALHGGDTQYF. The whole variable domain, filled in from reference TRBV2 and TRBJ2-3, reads EPEVTQTPSHQVTQMGQEVILRCVPISNHLYFYWYRQILGQKVEFLVSFYNNEISEKSEIFDDQFSVERPDGSNFTLKIRSTKLEDSAMYFCASSEALHGGDTQYFGPGTRLTVL.

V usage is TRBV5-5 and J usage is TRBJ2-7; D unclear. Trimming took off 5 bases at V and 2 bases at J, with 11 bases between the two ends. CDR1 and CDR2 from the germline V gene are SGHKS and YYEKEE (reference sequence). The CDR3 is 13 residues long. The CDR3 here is CASSVALTYEQYF. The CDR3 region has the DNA TGTGCCAGCAGTGTGGCCCTCACCTACGAGCAGTACTTC.

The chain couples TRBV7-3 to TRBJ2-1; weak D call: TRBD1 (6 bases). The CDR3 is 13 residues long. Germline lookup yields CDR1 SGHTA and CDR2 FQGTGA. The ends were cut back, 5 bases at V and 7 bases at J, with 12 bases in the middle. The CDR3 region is CASSPQGRNEQFF. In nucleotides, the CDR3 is TGTGCCAGCAGCCCTCAGGGGAGAAATGAGCAGTTCTTC.

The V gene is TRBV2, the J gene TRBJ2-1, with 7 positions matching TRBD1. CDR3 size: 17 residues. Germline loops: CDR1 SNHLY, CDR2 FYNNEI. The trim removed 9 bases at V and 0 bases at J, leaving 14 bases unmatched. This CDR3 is CASPGQRSPSSYNEQFF. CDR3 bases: TGTGCCAGTCCGGGACAGAGAAGCCCGAGCTCCTACAATGAGCAGTTCTTC.

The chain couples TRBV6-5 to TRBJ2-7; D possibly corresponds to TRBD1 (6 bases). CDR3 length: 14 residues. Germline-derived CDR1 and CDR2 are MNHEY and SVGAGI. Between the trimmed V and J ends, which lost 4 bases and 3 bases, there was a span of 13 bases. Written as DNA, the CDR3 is TGTGCCAGCAGTTTTTCTAGAGGGGGCTACGAGCAGTACTTC. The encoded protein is CASSFSRGGYEQYF.

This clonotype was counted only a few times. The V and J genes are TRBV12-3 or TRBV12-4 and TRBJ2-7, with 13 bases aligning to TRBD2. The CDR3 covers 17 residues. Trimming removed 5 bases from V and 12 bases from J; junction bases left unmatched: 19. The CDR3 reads CASSHYGTSGIGLSRYF. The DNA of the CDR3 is TGTGCCAGCAGTCACTACGGGACTAGCGGGATTGGGTTGAGTCGGTACTTC.

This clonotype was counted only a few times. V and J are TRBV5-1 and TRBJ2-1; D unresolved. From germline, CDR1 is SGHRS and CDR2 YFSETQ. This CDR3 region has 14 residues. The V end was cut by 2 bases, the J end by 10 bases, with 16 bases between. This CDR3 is CASSFFGAGSEQFF. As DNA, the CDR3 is TGCGCCAGCAGCTTTTTTGGTGCTGGGTCCGAGCAGTTCTTC.

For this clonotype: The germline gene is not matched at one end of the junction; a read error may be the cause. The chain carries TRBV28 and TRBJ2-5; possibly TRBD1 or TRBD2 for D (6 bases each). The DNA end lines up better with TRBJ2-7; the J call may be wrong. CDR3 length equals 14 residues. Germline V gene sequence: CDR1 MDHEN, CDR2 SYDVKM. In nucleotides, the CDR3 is TGTACCAGCAGGGAGGACAGTCTAAATAACGAGCAGTACTTC. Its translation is CTSREDSLNNEQYF.

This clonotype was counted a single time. The CDR3 DNA is TGTGCCAGCAGTTCCCCAAGGACTAGCGGGATAAACAATGAGCAGTTCTTC. Translation gives CASSSPRTSGINNEQFF. The J gene is TRBJ2-1, the V gene TRBV27, with 12 nucleotides matching TRBD2. CDR1 is MNHEY and CDR2 is SMNVEV in the germline V gene (reference sequence). The CDR3 contains 17 residues. The ends lost 4 bases at V and 5 bases at J; junction bases unmatched: 9.

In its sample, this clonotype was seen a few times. CDR3 nucleotides: TGTGCCAGCGGGGGGGACTCCAAGTTTCCCACAGATACGCAGTATTTT. Translated: CASGGDSKFPTDTQYF. V is TRBV9 and J is TRBJ2-3; 7 positions match TRBD2. The CDR3 sequence is 16 residues long. Looked up from germline, CDR1 is SGDLS and CDR2 is YYNGEE. Trimming removed 7 bases from V and 2 bases from J; junction bases left unmatched: 13.

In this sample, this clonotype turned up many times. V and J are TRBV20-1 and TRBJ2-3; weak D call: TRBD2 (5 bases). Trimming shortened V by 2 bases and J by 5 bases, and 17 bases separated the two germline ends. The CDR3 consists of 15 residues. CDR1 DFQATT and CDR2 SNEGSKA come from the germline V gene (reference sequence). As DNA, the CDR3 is TGCAGTGCTAGACAACTAGAGAACTCCGGAGATACGCAGTATTTT. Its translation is CSARQLENSGDTQYF.

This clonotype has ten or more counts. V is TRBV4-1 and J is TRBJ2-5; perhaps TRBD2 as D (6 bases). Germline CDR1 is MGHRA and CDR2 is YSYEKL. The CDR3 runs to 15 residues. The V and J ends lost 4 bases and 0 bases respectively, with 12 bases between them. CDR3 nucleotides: TGCGCCAGCAGCCCACGGGAGATGTACCAAGAGACCCAGTACTTC. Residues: CASSPREMYQETQYF.

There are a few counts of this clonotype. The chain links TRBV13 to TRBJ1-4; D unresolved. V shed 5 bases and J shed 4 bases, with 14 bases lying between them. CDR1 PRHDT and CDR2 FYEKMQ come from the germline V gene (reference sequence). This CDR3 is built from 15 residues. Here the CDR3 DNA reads TGTGCCAGCAGCAGAGGAAGAAATAATAATGAAAAACTGTTTTTT. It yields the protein CASSRGRNNNEKLFF.

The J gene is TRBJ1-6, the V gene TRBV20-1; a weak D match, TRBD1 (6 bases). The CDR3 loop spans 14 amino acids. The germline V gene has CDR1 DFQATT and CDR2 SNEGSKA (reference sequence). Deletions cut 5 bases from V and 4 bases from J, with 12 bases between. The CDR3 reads CSAPTGSYNSPLHF. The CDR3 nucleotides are TGCAGTGCTCCGACAGGATCTTATAATTCACCCCTCCACTTT.

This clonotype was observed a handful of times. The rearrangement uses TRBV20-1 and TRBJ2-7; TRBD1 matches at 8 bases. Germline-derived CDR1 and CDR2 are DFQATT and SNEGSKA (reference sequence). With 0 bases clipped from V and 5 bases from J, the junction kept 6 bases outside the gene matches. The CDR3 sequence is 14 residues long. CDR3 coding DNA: TGCAGTGCTAGAGATCGCAGGGGGCGTAACGAGCAGTACTTC. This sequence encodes CSARDRRGRNEQYF.

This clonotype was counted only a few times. In DNA, the CDR3 is TGTGCCAGCAGCCCGTCCCTAGGAAATGAAAAACTGTTTTTT. Residues: CASSPSLGNEKLFF. The gene calls are TRBV7-9 and TRBJ1-4; D is unresolved. The CDR3 has 14 residues. Trimming removed 5 bases at V and 5 bases at J, with 12 bases between. The germline CDR1 and CDR2 sequences are SEHNR and FQNEAQ (reference sequence). Looking up the rest from reference TRBV7-9 and TRBJ1-4 gives the full variable domain: DTGVSQNPRHKITKRGQNVTFRCDPISEHNRLYWYRQTLGQGPEFLTYFQNEAQLEKSRLLSDRFSAERPKGSFSTLEIQRTEQGDSAMYLCASSPSLGNEKLFFGSGTQLSVL.